This T cell receptor (beta chain) was identified in a study of T-cell memory formation after mild COVID-19. Overall study context: Largely donor-specific sequence clusters came from two donors. Study conclusions and caveats: Some clones that responded turned up in pre-infection memory, which suggests that cross-reactive memory joined in.

Of note for this clonotype: Antigen unknown.

TCRdb itself ran the 5' RACE reads through MiXCR, one entry per CDR3 protein. The sample lists roughly 310,000 distinct CDR3 sequences, more than 15% occurring once. Sequenced: PBMCs or a T cell subset sorted from them (not recorded which). The sequence derives from a man younger than 30 who had mild COVID-19 (a few samples of this study predate the infection). Cell type and time point are not known.

The CDR3 spells CATTPQPAGFPDTQYF. The CDR3 nucleotides are TGTGCCACCACCCCCCAGCCAGCGGGGTTCCCAGATACGCAGTATTTT. The chain combines TRBV6-5 with TRBJ2-3, with TRBD2 matching 7 bases. J was trimmed by 4 bases and V by 10 bases; bases with no gene match: 17. CDR3 length: 16 residues. Germline loops: CDR1 MNHEY, CDR2 SVGAGI.